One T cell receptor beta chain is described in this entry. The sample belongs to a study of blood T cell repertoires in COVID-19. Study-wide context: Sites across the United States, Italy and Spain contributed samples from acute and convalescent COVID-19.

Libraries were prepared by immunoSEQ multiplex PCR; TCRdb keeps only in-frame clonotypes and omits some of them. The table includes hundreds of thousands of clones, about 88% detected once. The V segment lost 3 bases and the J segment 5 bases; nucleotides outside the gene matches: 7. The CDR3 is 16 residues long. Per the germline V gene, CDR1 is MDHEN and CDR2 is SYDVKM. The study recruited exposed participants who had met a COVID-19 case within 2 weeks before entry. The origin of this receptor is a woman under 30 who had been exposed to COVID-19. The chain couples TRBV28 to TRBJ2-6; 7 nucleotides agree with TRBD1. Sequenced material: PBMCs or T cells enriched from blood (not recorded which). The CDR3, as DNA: TGTGCCAGCAGTTTGCGACAGGGTGGCAGGGCCAACGTCCTGACTTTC. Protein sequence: CASSLRQGGRANVLTF. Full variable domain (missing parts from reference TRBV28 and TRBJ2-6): DVKVTQSSRYLVKRTGEKVFLECVQDMDHENMFWYRQDPGLGLRLIYFSYDVKMKEKGDIPEGYSVSREKKERFSLILESASTNQTSMYLCASSLRQGGRANVLTFGAGSRLTVL.